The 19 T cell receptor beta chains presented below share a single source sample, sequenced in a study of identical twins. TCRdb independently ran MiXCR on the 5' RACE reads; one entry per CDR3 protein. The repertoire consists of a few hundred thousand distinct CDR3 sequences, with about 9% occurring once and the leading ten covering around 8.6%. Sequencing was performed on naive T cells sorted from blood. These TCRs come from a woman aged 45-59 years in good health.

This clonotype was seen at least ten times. CDR3 nucleotides: TGTGCCACCAGCAGAGTAAACAATCGGGAGAACATTCAGTACTTC. It translates to CATSRVNNRENIQYF. The chain recombines TRBV15 with TRBJ2-4; possibly TRBD2 for D (6 bases). The CDR3 covers 15 residues. Germline V gene lookup returns CDR1 LNHNV and CDR2 YYDKDF (reference sequence). Between the trimmed V and J ends, which lost 1 base and 7 bases, there was a span of 14 bases.

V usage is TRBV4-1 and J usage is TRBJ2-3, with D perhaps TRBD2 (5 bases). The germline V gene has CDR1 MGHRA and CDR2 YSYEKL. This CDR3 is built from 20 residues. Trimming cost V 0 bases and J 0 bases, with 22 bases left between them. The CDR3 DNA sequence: TGCGCCAGCAGCCAAGAAAGAAGCGGCGGCATAGCGCAGAGCACAGATACGCAGTATTTT. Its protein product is CASSQERSGGIAQSTDTQYF.

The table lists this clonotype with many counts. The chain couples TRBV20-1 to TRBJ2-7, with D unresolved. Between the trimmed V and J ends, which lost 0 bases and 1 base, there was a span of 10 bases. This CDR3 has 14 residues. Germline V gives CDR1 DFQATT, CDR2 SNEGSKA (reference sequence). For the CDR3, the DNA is TGCAGTGCTAGAGACTCGAGGTGGTCCTACGAGCAGTACTTC. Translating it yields CSARDSRWSYEQYF.

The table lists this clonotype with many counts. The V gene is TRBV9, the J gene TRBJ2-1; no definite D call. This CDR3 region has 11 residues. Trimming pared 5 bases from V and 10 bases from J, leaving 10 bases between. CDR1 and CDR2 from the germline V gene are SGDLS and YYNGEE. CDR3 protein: CASSPTGEQFF. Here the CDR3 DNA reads TGTGCCAGCAGTCCCACCGGGGAGCAGTTCTTC.

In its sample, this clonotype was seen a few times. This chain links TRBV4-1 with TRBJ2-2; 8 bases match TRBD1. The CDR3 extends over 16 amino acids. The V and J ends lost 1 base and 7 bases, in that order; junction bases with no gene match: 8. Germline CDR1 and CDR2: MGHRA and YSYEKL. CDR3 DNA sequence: TGCGCCAGCAGCCAAGCACTAGGACAGGGTTTCGGGGAGCTGTTTTTT. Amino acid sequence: CASSQALGQGFGELFF.

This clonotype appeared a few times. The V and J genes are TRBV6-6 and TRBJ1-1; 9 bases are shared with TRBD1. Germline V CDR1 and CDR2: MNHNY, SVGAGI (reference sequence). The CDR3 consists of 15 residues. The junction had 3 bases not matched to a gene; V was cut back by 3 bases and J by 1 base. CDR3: CASSYTGGSNTEAFF. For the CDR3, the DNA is TGTGCCAGCAGTTATACAGGGGGCTCGAACACTGAAGCTTTCTTT.

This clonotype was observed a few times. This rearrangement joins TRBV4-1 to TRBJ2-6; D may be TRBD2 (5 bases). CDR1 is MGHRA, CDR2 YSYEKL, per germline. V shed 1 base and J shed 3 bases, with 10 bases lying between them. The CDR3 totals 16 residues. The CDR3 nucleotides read TGCGCCAGCAGCCAAGGAGCGGTATATGGGGCCAACGTCCTGACTTTC. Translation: CASSQGAVYGANVLTF.

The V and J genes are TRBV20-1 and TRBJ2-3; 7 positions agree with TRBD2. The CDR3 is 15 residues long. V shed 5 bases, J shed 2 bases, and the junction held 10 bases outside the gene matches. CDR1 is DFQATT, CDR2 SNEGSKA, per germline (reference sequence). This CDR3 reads CSALIPGRATDTQYF. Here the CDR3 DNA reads TGCAGTGCTCTAATCCCGGGGAGGGCCACAGATACGCAGTATTTT.

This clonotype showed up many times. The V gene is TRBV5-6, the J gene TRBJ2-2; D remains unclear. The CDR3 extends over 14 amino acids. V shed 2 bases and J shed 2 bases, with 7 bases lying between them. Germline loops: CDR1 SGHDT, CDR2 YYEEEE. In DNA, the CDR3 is TGTGCCAGCAGCTTTAAGACTAACACCGGGGAGCTGTTTTTT. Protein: CASSFKTNTGELFF.

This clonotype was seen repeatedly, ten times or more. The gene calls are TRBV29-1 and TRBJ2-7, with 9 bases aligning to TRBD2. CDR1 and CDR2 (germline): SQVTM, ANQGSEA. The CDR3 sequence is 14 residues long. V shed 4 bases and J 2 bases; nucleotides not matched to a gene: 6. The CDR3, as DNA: TGCAGCGTTGCGGCAGCGGGAGGACCCTACGAGCAGTACTTC. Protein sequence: CSVAAAGGPYEQYF.

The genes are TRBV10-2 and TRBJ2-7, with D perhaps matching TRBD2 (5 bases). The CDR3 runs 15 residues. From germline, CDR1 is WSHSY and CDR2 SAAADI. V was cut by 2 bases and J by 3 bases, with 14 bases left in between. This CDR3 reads CASSEMGARDYEQYV. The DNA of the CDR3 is TGCGCCAGCAGTGAGATGGGCGCGAGGGACTACGAGCAGTACGTC.

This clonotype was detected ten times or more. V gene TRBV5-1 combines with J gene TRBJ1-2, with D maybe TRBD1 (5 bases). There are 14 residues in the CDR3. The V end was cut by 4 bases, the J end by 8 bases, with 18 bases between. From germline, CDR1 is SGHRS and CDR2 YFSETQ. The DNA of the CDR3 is TGCGCCAGCAGCCCTGGGACCTCGGTTCTCGGCTACACCTTC. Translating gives CASSPGTSVLGYTF.

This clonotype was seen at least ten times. The CDR3 DNA sequence: TGTGCCAGCGGCCGTGAAAAACTGTTTTTT. It codes for CASGREKLFF. This chain connects TRBV12-3 or TRBV12-4 to TRBJ1-4; D is unclear. Deletions cut 8 bases from V and 7 bases from J, with 5 bases between. The CDR3 is 10 residues long.

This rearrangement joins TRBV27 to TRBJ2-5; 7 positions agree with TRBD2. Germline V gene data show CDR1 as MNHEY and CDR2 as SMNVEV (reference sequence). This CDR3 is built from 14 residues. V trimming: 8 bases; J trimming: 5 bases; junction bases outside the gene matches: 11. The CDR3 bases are TGTGCCAGCTCACGGGACTACCCAATTGAGACCCAGTACTTC. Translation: CASSRDYPIETQYF.

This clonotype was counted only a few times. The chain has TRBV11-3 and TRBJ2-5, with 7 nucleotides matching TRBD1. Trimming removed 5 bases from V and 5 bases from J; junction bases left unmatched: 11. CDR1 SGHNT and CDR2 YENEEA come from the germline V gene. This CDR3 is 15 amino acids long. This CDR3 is CASSIPGQRVETQYF. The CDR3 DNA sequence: TGTGCCAGCAGCATCCCGGGACAGAGAGTGGAGACCCAGTACTTC.

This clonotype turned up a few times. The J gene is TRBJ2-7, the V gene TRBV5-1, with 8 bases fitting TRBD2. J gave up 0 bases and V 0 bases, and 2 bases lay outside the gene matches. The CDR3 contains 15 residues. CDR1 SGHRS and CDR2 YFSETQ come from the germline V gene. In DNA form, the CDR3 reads TGCGCCAGCAGCTTGGGGCGGGAGGCCTCCTACGAGCAGTACTTC. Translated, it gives CASSLGREASYEQYF.

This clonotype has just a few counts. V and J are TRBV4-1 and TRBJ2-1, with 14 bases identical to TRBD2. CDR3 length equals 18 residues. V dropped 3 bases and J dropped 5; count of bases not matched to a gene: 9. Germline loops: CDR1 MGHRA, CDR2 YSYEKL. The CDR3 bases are TGCGCCAGCAGCCACGTAGCTTGGACTAGCGGGAGGCACAATGAGCAGTTCTTC. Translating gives CASSHVAWTSGRHNEQFF.

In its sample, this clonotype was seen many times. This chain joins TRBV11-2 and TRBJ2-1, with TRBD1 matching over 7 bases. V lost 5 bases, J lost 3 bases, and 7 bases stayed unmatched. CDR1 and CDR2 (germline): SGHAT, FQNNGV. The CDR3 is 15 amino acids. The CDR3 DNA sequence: TGTGCCAGCAGCCAAAGAGGGGGCGTCTACAATGAGCAGTTCTTC. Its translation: CASSQRGGVYNEQFF.

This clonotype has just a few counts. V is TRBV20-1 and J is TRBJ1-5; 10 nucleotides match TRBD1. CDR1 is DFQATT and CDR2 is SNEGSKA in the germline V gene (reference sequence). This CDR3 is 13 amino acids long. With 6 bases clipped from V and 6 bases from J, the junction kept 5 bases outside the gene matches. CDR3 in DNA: TGCAGTGCATGGGACAGGGGAAGTCAGCCCCAGCATTTT. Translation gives CSAWDRGSQPQHF.